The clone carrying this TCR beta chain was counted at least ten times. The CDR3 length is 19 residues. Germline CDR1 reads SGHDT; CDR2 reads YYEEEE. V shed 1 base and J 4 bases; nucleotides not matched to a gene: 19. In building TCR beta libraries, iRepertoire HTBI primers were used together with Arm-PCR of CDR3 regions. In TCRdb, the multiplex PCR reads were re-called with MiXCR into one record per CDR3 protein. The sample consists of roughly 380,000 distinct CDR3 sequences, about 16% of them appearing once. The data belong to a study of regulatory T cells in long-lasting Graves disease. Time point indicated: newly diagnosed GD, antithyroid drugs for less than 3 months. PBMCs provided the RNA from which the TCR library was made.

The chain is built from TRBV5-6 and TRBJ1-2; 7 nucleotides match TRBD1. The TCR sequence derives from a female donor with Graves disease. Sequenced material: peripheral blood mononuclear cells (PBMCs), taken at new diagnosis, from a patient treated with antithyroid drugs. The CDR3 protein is CASSLHRSDRPVLTYGYTF. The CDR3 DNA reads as TGTGCCAGCAGCTTGCATCGTTCGGACAGGCCCGTACTAACCTATGGCTACACCTTC.